These 18 T cell receptor beta chains came from one sample sequenced in a study of circulating CD8 cells and anti-PD-1 response in melanoma. The QIAseq Immune Repertoire TCR panel built the libraries from approximately 16 ng of total RNA. TCRdb itself ran the reads through MiXCR, one entry per CDR3 protein. This table has 1,500 to 2,000 distinct CDR3 sequences, approximately 8.8% appearing once. Sorting of live CD3+CD8+TCRalphabeta+ cells by PD-1 and/or TIGIT gave four subsets. The sequenced sample was CD8+ T cells from PBMCs, obtained at baseline or after one month of anti-PD-1 therapy (not recorded which). All receptors derive from a human donor with melanoma.

As regards this clonotype: A single base separates this from a much larger clone, so it may be a read error. The chain couples TRBV2 to TRBJ1-2; possible D gene TRBD1, 5 bases. Germline loops: CDR1 SNHLY, CDR2 FYNNEI. CDR3 length equals 16 residues. The ends were cut back, 1 base at V and 7 bases at J, with 19 bases in the middle. CDR3 sequence: CASSEVVLRVDSGYTF. The DNA of the CDR3 is TGTGCCAGCAGTGAAGTAGTGCTCAGGGTGGATAGTGGCTACACCTTC.

This clonotype counts as large. The chain couples TRBV20-1 to TRBJ2-2, with D hard to call. Per germline, CDR1 DFQATT and CDR2 SNEGSKA (reference sequence). The CDR3 is 16 residues long. V lost 3 bases to trimming and J lost 4 bases, with 18 bases between them. The CDR3 sequence is CSASPEGPHPTGELFF. The CDR3 DNA follows: TGCAGTGCTAGTCCGGAAGGGCCGCACCCCACCGGGGAGCTGTTTTTT.

This clonotype was picked up one time. This may be a read error: a much more frequent sequence differs by one nucleotide. This chain connects TRBV29-1 to TRBJ2-3; D is perhaps TRBD2 (6 bases). Germline-derived CDR1 and CDR2 are SQVTM and ANQGSEA. The CDR3 spans 14 residues. In nucleotides, the CDR3 is TGCAACCCCGAGAGGCGGGAAGTGACAGATACGCAGTATTTT. Its protein product is CNPERREVTDTQYF.

By frequency in the sample, this clonotype is large. The chain couples TRBV27 to TRBJ1-5, with 7 bases matching TRBD1. Germline V CDR1 and CDR2: MNHEY, SMNVEV (reference sequence). With V trimmed by 1 base and J by 7 bases, 1 base remained unmatched. The CDR3 is 13 residues long. CDR3 region: CASSLWGQQPQHF. CDR3 in DNA: TGTGCCAGCAGTTTATGGGGACAGCAGCCCCAGCATTTT.

Worth noting for this clonotype: This may arise from a read error, as a much more abundant clone is one base away. V and J are TRBV19 and TRBJ2-7; 7 bases match TRBD2. The germline V gene encodes CDR1 LNHDA and CDR2 SQIVND (reference sequence). The length of the CDR3 is 13 residues. The CDR3 here is CVSSGGSSYEQYF. CDR3 sequence (DNA): TGTGTCAGTAGTGGCGGGAGCTCCTACGAGCAGTACTTC. The entire variable domain, with the rest obtained from reference TRBV19 and TRBJ2-7, is as follows: DGGITQSPKYLFRKEGQNVTLSCEQNLNHDAMYWYRQDPGQGLRLIYYSQIVNDFQKGDIAEGYSVSREKKESFPLTVTSAQKNPTAFYLCVSSGGSSYEQYFGPGTRLTVT.

The J gene is TRBJ2-2, the V gene TRBV4-1; 9 bases map to TRBD1. The CDR3 totals 14 residues. Unmatched junction bases numbered 4, after V lost 4 bases and J lost 7 bases. CDR1 and CDR2 (germline): MGHRA, YSYEKL. As DNA, the CDR3 is TGCGCCAGCAGCCCCGGGACAGGGATCGGGGAGCTGTTTTTT. Protein: CASSPGTGIGELFF.

The V call is TRBV19, the J call TRBJ2-1, with a weak D call TRBD2 (6 bases). CDR1 and CDR2 (germline): LNHDA, SQIVND (reference sequence). The CDR3 covers 17 residues. V was shortened by 0 bases and J by 8 bases, with 20 bases between the two germline ends. CDR3 sequence (DNA): TGTGCCAGTAGTATAGAAGACCCCTGGACCGGGGGAGATGAGCAGTTCTTC. Its protein product is CASSIEDPWTGGDEQFF.

By its share, this clonotype is medium-sized (0.01 to 0.1%). This chain links TRBV20-1 with TRBJ2-1, with 10 bases lining up with TRBD2. Trimming at V came to 1 base and at J to 0 bases, leaving 6 bases not matched to a gene. Germline V lookup: CDR1 DFQATT, CDR2 SNEGSKA (reference sequence). The CDR3 loop spans 17 amino acids. Written as DNA, the CDR3 is TGCAGTGCTAGAGGTCTAGCGGGGGCTAGCTCCTACAATGAGCAGTTCTTC. Its translation: CSARGLAGASSYNEQFF.

Within the sample, this clonotype is medium-sized. This chain joins TRBV29-1 and TRBJ2-3; D is perhaps TRBD2 (6 bases). The length of the CDR3 is 13 residues. The V end lost 7 bases, the J end lost 0 bases, and 11 bases lay between the germline ends. Germline values: CDR1 SQVTM, CDR2 ANQGSEA. CDR3 loop: CSAEAGSTDTQYF. CDR3 nucleotides: TGCAGCGCCGAGGCGGGGAGCACAGATACGCAGTATTTT.

This clonotype is medium-sized in the sample. V usage is TRBV5-6 and J usage is TRBJ1-1, with 7 bases aligning to TRBD1. The CDR3 is made up of 15 amino acids. Germline V lookup: CDR1 SGHDT, CDR2 YYEEEE. V was clipped by 4 bases and J by 7 bases; unmatched bases: 13. CDR3: CASSPAGGLMVEAFF. The DNA of the CDR3 is TGTGCCAGCAGCCCGGCAGGGGGGCTGATGGTTGAAGCTTTCTTT.

This clonotype has more than one count but fewer than ten. This sequence joins TRBV19 and TRBJ1-1; D not resolved. Trimming took 3 bases from V and 3 from J, leaving 14 bases between them. The CDR3 covers 15 residues. Germline V gene data show CDR1 as LNHDA and CDR2 as SQIVND (reference sequence). CDR3 coding DNA: TGTGCCAGTAGTATTGGTGAGGGCCTAGACACTGAAGCTTTCTTT. Translation gives CASSIGEGLDTEAFF. The variable domain in full, with the rest retrieved from reference TRBV19 and TRBJ1-1, is DGGITQSPKYLFRKEGQNVTLSCEQNLNHDAMYWYRQDPGQGLRLIYYSQIVNDFQKGDIAEGYSVSREKKESFPLTVTSAQKNPTAFYLCASSIGEGLDTEAFFGQGTRLTVV.

V and J are TRBV3-1 and TRBJ2-7; D unresolved. The CDR3 is 15 amino acids. V was cut by 4 bases and J by 6 bases, with 19 bases left in between. CDR1 and CDR2 (germline): LGHDT, YNNKEL (reference sequence). The CDR3 DNA reads as TGTGCCAGCAGCCCAGAAGACGGGTCAGATGCCGAGCAGTACTTC. Its translation: CASSPEDGSDAEQYF.

The genes are TRBV28 and TRBJ2-5; a possible D gene is TRBD2 (6 bases). The germline V and J ends were trimmed by 11 bases and 5 bases, with 12 bases remaining between them. Germline lookup yields CDR1 MDHEN and CDR2 SYDVKM. The CDR3 has 11 amino acids. The CDR3 here is CAAARGETQYF. Here the CDR3 DNA reads TGTGCCGCCGCCCGGGGGGAGACCCAGTACTTC.

This clonotype was counted only a few times. A much larger clone sits a single nucleotide away, making a read error possible. V gene TRBV9 combines with J gene TRBJ2-1, with TRBD2 matching 13 bases. Germline values: CDR1 SGDLS, CDR2 YYNGEE. The CDR3 runs 16 residues. The junction had 6 bases not matched to a gene; V was cut back by 4 bases and J by 5 bases. CDR3 region: CASSQTGLAGDNEQFF. The CDR3 nucleotides read TGTGCCAGCAGCCAAACCGGACTAGCGGGGGACAATGAGCAGTTCTTC.

Relative to its sample, this clonotype is medium-sized (0.01 to 0.1%). The chain is built from TRBV12-3 or TRBV12-4 and TRBJ1-5; D is perhaps TRBD1 (5 bases). The CDR3 length is 15 residues. Between the trimmed V and J ends, which lost 5 bases and 2 bases, there was a span of 13 bases. CDR3 nucleotides: TGTGCCAGCAGTCCCCACTCGGGGGGCAATCAGCCCCAGCATTTT. Protein product: CASSPHSGGNQPQHF.

This clonotype is deemed medium-sized. V is TRBV19 and J is TRBJ1-2; TRBD1 agrees at 8 bases. This CDR3 region has 18 residues. The V segment lost 7 bases and the J segment 5 bases; nucleotides outside the gene matches: 21. From germline, CDR1 is LNHDA and CDR2 SQIVND (reference sequence). CDR3 in DNA: TGTGCCAGTACCTTAACCCGGGACAGGTGTAACCCCTGTTATGGCTACACCTTC. Translation gives CASTLTRDRCNPCYGYTF.

Turning to this clonotype: The conserved phenylalanine or tryptophan normally closing the CDR3 is absent here, so this likely arose from a read error. It is unclear where the CDR3 begins or ends on the DNA, so no DNA is shown, and the CDR3 is as TCRdb lists it. The CDR3 here is CASSEPRLGTDTRYS. V is TRBV2 and J is TRBJ2-3; no check of the table's D call, TRBD2, against the DNA was made. The germline CDR1 and CDR2 sequences are SNHLY and FYNNEI. The CDR3 is 15 residues long, counting both termini.

This clonotype has just a few counts. The genes are TRBV12-3 or TRBV12-4 and TRBJ2-3; TRBD2 agrees at 10 bases. The ends lost 3 bases at V and 2 bases at J; junction bases unmatched: 2. The CDR3 consists of 15 residues. CDR3 region: CASSLGTSDTDTQYF. The CDR3 DNA reads TGTGCCAGCAGTTTGGGGACTAGCGACACAGATACGCAGTATTTT.